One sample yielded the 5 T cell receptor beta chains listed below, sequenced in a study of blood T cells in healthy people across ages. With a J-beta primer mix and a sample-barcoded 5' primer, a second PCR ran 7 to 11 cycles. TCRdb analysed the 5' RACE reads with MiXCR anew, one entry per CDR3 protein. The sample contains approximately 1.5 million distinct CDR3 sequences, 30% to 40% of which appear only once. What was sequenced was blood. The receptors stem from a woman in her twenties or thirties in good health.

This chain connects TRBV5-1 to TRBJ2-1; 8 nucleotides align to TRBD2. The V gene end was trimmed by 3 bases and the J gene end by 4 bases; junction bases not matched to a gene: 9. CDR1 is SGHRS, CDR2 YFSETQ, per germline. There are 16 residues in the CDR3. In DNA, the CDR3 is TGCGCCAGCAGCTGGTCAAAGCTAGCGGGTTACAATGAGCAGTTCTTC. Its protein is CASSWSKLAGYNEQFF.

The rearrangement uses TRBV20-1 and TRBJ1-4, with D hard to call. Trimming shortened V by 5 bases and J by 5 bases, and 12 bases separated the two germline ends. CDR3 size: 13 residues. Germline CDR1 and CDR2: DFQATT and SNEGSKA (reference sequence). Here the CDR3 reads CSAFHVRNEKLFF. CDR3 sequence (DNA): TGCAGTGCTTTCCACGTGAGAAATGAAAAACTGTTTTTT.

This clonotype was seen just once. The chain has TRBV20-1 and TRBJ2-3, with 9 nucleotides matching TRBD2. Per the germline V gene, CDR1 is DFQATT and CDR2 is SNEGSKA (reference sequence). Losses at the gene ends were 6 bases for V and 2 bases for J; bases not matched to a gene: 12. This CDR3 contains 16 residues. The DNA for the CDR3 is TGCAGTGCCCCCCCCCTAGCGGGGCAAATCACAGATACGCAGTATTTT. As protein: CSAPPLAGQITDTQYF.

This chain's CDR3 is CASSDRRTGGTNGYTF. The CDR3 DNA reads as TGTGCCAGCAGTGACAGACGGACAGGGGGGACGAATGGCTACACCTTC. The chain couples TRBV6-4 to TRBJ1-2; 10 nucleotides match TRBD1. The CDR3 sequence is 16 residues long. V dropped 2 bases and J dropped 6; count of bases not matched to a gene: 9. Germline V gene sequence: CDR1 MRHNA, CDR2 SNTAGT.

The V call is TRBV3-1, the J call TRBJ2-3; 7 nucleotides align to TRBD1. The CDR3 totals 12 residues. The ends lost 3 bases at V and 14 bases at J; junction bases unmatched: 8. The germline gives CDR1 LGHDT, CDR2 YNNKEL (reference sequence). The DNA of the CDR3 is TGTGCCAGCAGCCACGACAGGGACGAACGGTATTTT. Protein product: CASSHDRDERYF.